These T cell receptor beta chains were read from a single sample in a study of cytomegalovirus exposure and HLA in healthy donors. This table comes from immunoSEQ multiplex PCR, and its TCRdb copy is limited to in-frame clones, with some not included. In the table there are more than 60,000 clones, approximately 82% of which are singletons. The sequencing input was PBMCs. The receptors were gathered from a man aged 70-80 years in good health and CMV-seropositive. Both conserved end residues are part of each CDR3. D genes are given only for firm matches. Clone size is shown for a subset of rows, as once, few, many or a class of expanded clone.

CDR3nt: TGTGCCAGCAGCTTATTACCGGTTGACAATGAGCAGTTCTTC
CDR3aa: CASSLLPVDNEQFF
abundance: NA
d_gene: NA
j_gene: TRBJ2-1
v_gene: TRBV11-2

CDR3nt: TGTGCCAGCAGCCGCCTGTATTGGGGGGTTCAAGAGACCCAGTACTTC
CDR3aa: CASSRLYWGVQETQYF
abundance: NA
d_gene: NA
j_gene: TRBJ2-5
v_gene: TRBV7-2

CDR3nt: TGTGCCAGCAGCTCAGACAGGGGTCAGCCCCAGCATTTT
CDR3aa: CASSSDRGQPQHF
abundance: once
d_gene: TRBD1
j_gene: TRBJ1-5
v_gene: TRBV7-2

CDR3nt: TGTGCCAGCAGTTCTAGCGGGGGGGCCACAGATACGCAGTATTTT
CDR3aa: CASSSSGGATDTQYF
abundance: NA
d_gene: TRBD2
j_gene: TRBJ2-3
v_gene: TRBV6-4

CDR3nt: TGTGCCAGCAGTTCCCAACAGGGGGCAATCGGGGAGCTGTTTTTT
CDR3aa: CASSSQQGAIGELFF
abundance: NA
d_gene: TRBD1
j_gene: TRBJ2-2
v_gene: TRBV28

CDR3nt: TGCGCCAGCAGCTTGGGTCTGATTAGCTCCTACGAGCAGTACTTC
CDR3aa: CASSLGLISSYEQYF
abundance: NA
d_gene: NA
j_gene: TRBJ2-7
v_gene: TRBV5-1

CDR3nt: TGTGCCACCAGCAGGGACATCTCCTCTGGAAACACCATATATTTT
CDR3aa: CATSRDISSGNTIYF
abundance: once
d_gene: NA
j_gene: TRBJ1-3
v_gene: TRBV15

CDR3nt: TGTGCCATCAGCCGGTCCGAAACCTCTGGAAACACCATATATTTT
CDR3aa: CAISRSETSGNTIYF
abundance: NA
d_gene: NA
j_gene: TRBJ1-3
v_gene: TRBV10-3

CDR3nt: TGCGCCAGCAGCAAACAGGGGGCCTATGGCTACACCTTC
CDR3aa: CASSKQGAYGYTF
abundance: NA
d_gene: TRBD1
j_gene: TRBJ1-2
v_gene: TRBV10-1

CDR3nt: TGTGCCAGCAGCCAAGAGGGACTAGCGGGCGGGGAGCTGTTTTTT
CDR3aa: CASSQEGLAGGELFF
abundance: NA
d_gene: TRBD2
j_gene: TRBJ2-2
v_gene: TRBV4-2

CDR3nt: TGCAGCGAGGCGGGAGTGGGTGAGACCCAGTACTTC
CDR3aa: CSEAGVGETQYF
abundance: NA
d_gene: TRBD2
j_gene: TRBJ2-5
v_gene: TRBV29-1

CDR3nt: TGTGCCAGCAGTTACAAGACCGGGACAGGGGGTGGCTACACCTTC
CDR3aa: CASSYKTGTGGGYTF
abundance: NA
d_gene: TRBD1
j_gene: TRBJ1-2
v_gene: TRBV6-5

CDR3nt: TGTGCCAGCACCCGCGGACAGTTCACAGATACGCAGTATTTT
CDR3aa: CASTRGQFTDTQYF
abundance: NA
d_gene: NA
j_gene: TRBJ2-3
v_gene: TRBV2

CDR3nt: TGCGCCAGCAGCTTTCGGCAGAGGGAGACCCAGTACTTC
CDR3aa: CASSFRQRETQYF
abundance: few
d_gene: NA
j_gene: TRBJ2-5
v_gene: TRBV5-1

CDR3nt: TGTGCCAGCTCACCGGGACAGGATAGGATCTATGGCTACACCTTC
CDR3aa: CASSPGQDRIYGYTF
abundance: NA
d_gene: TRBD1
j_gene: TRBJ1-2
v_gene: TRBV18

CDR3nt: TGCAGCGTTGACCTTTCACAGGGTAACGAGCAGTACTTC
CDR3aa: CSVDLSQGNEQYF
abundance: NA
d_gene: NA
j_gene: TRBJ2-7
v_gene: TRBV29-1

CDR3nt: TGTGCCTGCTTCTCCGAGATGGGCCTCCGCTCCTACAATGAGCAGTTCTTC
CDR3aa: CACFSEMGLRSYNEQFF
abundance: NA
d_gene: NA
j_gene: TRBJ2-1
v_gene: TRBV5-4

CDR3nt: TGCGCCAGCAGCCCAGATCGAGCGGGGCTCTCCTACGAGCAGTACTTC
CDR3aa: CASSPDRAGLSYEQYF
abundance: NA
d_gene: TRBD2
j_gene: TRBJ2-7
v_gene: TRBV5-1

CDR3nt: TGTGCCAGCAGCCGATTGGGGGGTTACGATGGCTACACCTTC
CDR3aa: CASSRLGGYDGYTF
abundance: NA
d_gene: NA
j_gene: TRBJ1-2
v_gene: TRBV6-5

CDR3nt: TGTGCCAGCAGTGAAGGAGACATAACCAACTATGGCTACACCTTC
CDR3aa: CASSEGDITNYGYTF
abundance: NA
d_gene: NA
j_gene: TRBJ1-2
v_gene: TRBV6-1

CDR3nt: TGTGCCAGCAGCCTAGCGGGAGGGCCCCAAGAGACCCAGTACTTC
CDR3aa: CASSLAGGPQETQYF
abundance: NA
d_gene: TRBD2
j_gene: TRBJ2-5
v_gene: TRBV2

CDR3nt: TGTGCGAGCGGGGAATCGGGACTCACTGAAGCTTTCTTT
CDR3aa: CASGESGLTEAFF
abundance: NA
d_gene: NA
j_gene: TRBJ1-1
v_gene: TRBV2

CDR3nt: TGTGCCAGCAGTGCGACTAACACAGATACGCAGTATTTT
CDR3aa: CASSATNTDTQYF
abundance: NA
d_gene: NA
j_gene: TRBJ2-3
v_gene: TRBV6-4

CDR3nt: TGTGCCAGCAGTTTATCGAGGCAAGAGACCCAGTACTTC
CDR3aa: CASSLSRQETQYF
abundance: NA
d_gene: NA
j_gene: TRBJ2-5
v_gene: TRBV27

CDR3nt: TGCGCCAGCAGCTCTTCGACCGACCCGAGCGCGCAGTATTTT
CDR3aa: CASSSSTDPSAQYF
abundance: few
d_gene: NA
j_gene: TRBJ2-3
v_gene: TRBV4-1

CDR3nt: TGTGCCAGCAGCTTGGGAACTAGCGGGGACCAAAAAGAGACCCAGTACTTC
CDR3aa: CASSLGTSGDQKETQYF
abundance: NA
d_gene: TRBD2
j_gene: TRBJ2-5
v_gene: TRBV5-8

CDR3nt: TGTGCCAGCAGCTTAGACGGGACAGGGGAGCTGTTTTTT
CDR3aa: CASSLDGTGELFF
abundance: NA
d_gene: NA
j_gene: TRBJ2-2
v_gene: TRBV7-3

CDR3nt: TGTGCCAGCTCACCCCCCGTGGGGGGAGAAGCTTTCTTT
CDR3aa: CASSPPVGGEAFF
abundance: few
d_gene: NA
j_gene: TRBJ1-1
v_gene: TRBV18

CDR3nt: TGTGCCAGCAGCTTGGAAGGGGGTCAGCCCCAGCATTTT
CDR3aa: CASSLEGGQPQHF
abundance: NA
d_gene: NA
j_gene: TRBJ1-5
v_gene: TRBV5-4

CDR3nt: TGCGCCAGCAGCTCGGGGTTCGAGAATTCACCCCTCCACTTT
CDR3aa: CASSSGFENSPLHF
abundance: NA
d_gene: NA
j_gene: TRBJ1-6
v_gene: TRBV5-1

CDR3nt: TGTGCCAGCAGCTTAGATTCGGGGAGTGAGCAGTTCTTC
CDR3aa: CASSLDSGSEQFF
abundance: NA
d_gene: NA
j_gene: TRBJ2-1
v_gene: TRBV7-9

CDR3nt: TGCGCCAGCAGCTCGGGACACGATACGCAGTATTTT
CDR3aa: CASSSGHDTQYF
abundance: NA
d_gene: NA
j_gene: TRBJ2-3
v_gene: TRBV5-1

CDR3nt: TGTGCCAGCTCACCTCCCCTAGCGGGGACCGAGCAGTACTTC
CDR3aa: CASSPPLAGTEQYF
abundance: NA
d_gene: TRBD2
j_gene: TRBJ2-7
v_gene: TRBV18

CDR3nt: TGTGCCAGCAGTGAAGGGTGGTCTAGCGGGAGGTTTTACTTC
CDR3aa: CASSEGWSSGRFYF
abundance: NA
d_gene: TRBD2
j_gene: TRBJ2-7
v_gene: TRBV2

CDR3nt: TGCAGCGTTGAAGTAGCGCCTGTGGAGACCCAGTACTTC
CDR3aa: CSVEVAPVETQYF
abundance: NA
d_gene: NA
j_gene: TRBJ2-5
v_gene: TRBV29-1

CDR3nt: TGTGCCAGCAGCTCCTGGACAAGCGATGAAAAACTGTTTTTT
CDR3aa: CASSSWTSDEKLFF
abundance: NA
d_gene: NA
j_gene: TRBJ1-4
v_gene: TRBV5-4

CDR3nt: TGTGCCAGCAGCTTAGGCGGGAGGTACACCGGGGAGCTGTTTTTT
CDR3aa: CASSLGGRYTGELFF
abundance: NA
d_gene: TRBD2
j_gene: TRBJ2-2
v_gene: TRBV7-2

CDR3nt: TGTGCCAGCAGCTCACGGACTAGCGGGAGCTCTGGGGCCAACGTCCTGACTTTC
CDR3aa: CASSSRTSGSSGANVLTF
abundance: NA
d_gene: TRBD2
j_gene: TRBJ2-6
v_gene: TRBV7-3

CDR3nt: TGTGCCAGCCCCCCCCTATTCCAGGGGCCACACAACTCCTACGAGCAGTACTTC
CDR3aa: CASPPLFQGPHNSYEQYF
abundance: NA
d_gene: NA
j_gene: TRBJ2-7
v_gene: TRBV11-3

CDR3nt: TGCGCCAGCAGCCCGACAGGGTCCTACGAGCAGTACTTC
CDR3aa: CASSPTGSYEQYF
abundance: NA
d_gene: TRBD1
j_gene: TRBJ2-7
v_gene: TRBV5-1

CDR3nt: TGTGCCACCGGACAGGGGACTACAGATACGCAGTATTTT
CDR3aa: CATGQGTTDTQYF
abundance: NA
d_gene: TRBD1
j_gene: TRBJ2-3
v_gene: TRBV10-3

CDR3nt: TGTGCCAGCAGTGAGGTCCGCAGGGCATCCTACAATGAGCAGTTCTTC
CDR3aa: CASSEVRRASYNEQFF
abundance: NA
d_gene: NA
j_gene: TRBJ2-1
v_gene: TRBV6-1

CDR3nt: TGTGCCAGTAGCAGACTAGCGGGAGGAGTCTCCTACGAGCAGTACTTC
CDR3aa: CASSRLAGGVSYEQYF
abundance: NA
d_gene: TRBD2
j_gene: TRBJ2-7
v_gene: TRBV19

CDR3nt: TGTGCCAGCAGTGAGCCGGGGTCCCGCTCCTACGAGCAGTACTTC
CDR3aa: CASSEPGSRSYEQYF
abundance: NA
d_gene: NA
j_gene: TRBJ2-7
v_gene: TRBV28

CDR3nt: TGTGCCAGCAGCCTCATCGCAGGGACAGGGGATAACACCGGGGAGCTGTTTTTT
CDR3aa: CASSLIAGTGDNTGELFF
abundance: NA
d_gene: TRBD1
j_gene: TRBJ2-2
v_gene: TRBV7-9

CDR3nt: TGTGCCAGCAGCTTAGGACCACAGAGCTCCTACGAGCAGTACTTC
CDR3aa: CASSLGPQSSYEQYF
abundance: NA
d_gene: NA
j_gene: TRBJ2-7
v_gene: TRBV7-9

CDR3nt: TGCGCCAGCAGCCCAACCGGGACAGGGGAATTAACTGAAGCTTTCTTT
CDR3aa: CASSPTGTGELTEAFF
abundance: NA
d_gene: TRBD1
j_gene: TRBJ1-1
v_gene: TRBV5-1

CDR3nt: TGTGCCAGCAGTGCTGACAGGGTTCGCGAGCAGTACTTC
CDR3aa: CASSADRVREQYF
abundance: NA
d_gene: TRBD1
j_gene: TRBJ2-7
v_gene: TRBV6-1

CDR3nt: TGTGCCAGCAGTGTAACACAGGGAGACACTGAAGCTTTCTTT
CDR3aa: CASSVTQGDTEAFF
abundance: few
d_gene: NA
j_gene: TRBJ1-1
v_gene: TRBV6-1

CDR3nt: NA
CDR3aa: CASSPQVARSIF
abundance: NA
d_gene: NA
j_gene: TRBJ2-3
v_gene: TRBV9

CDR3nt: TGTGCCAGCAGCTTATGGTCAGGGGGTCGGGCTGAAGCTTTCTTT
CDR3aa: CASSLWSGGRAEAFF
abundance: NA
d_gene: TRBD1
j_gene: TRBJ1-1
v_gene: TRBV13

CDR3nt: TGTGCCAGCGCGGACAGGGGAGGCACAGATACGCAGTATTTT
CDR3aa: CASADRGGTDTQYF
abundance: NA
d_gene: TRBD1
j_gene: TRBJ2-3
v_gene: TRBV2

CDR3nt: TGTGCCTGGAGTCGAGTACCACCCTACGAGCAGTACTTC
CDR3aa: CAWSRVPPYEQYF
abundance: NA
d_gene: NA
j_gene: TRBJ2-7
v_gene: TRBV30

CDR3nt: TGTGCCAGCAGAACTACCAGAAACACCGGGGAGCTGTTTTTT
CDR3aa: CASRTTRNTGELFF
abundance: NA
d_gene: NA
j_gene: TRBJ2-2
v_gene: TRBV27

CDR3nt: TGTGCCACCAGGTCGCGGTGGAGGACTGAAGCTTTCTTT
CDR3aa: CATRSRWRTEAFF
abundance: NA
d_gene: NA
j_gene: TRBJ1-1
v_gene: TRBV28

CDR3nt: TGTGCCACGGGGGACGAGTTTTACAATGAGCAGTTCTTC
CDR3aa: CATGDEFYNEQFF
abundance: NA
d_gene: NA
j_gene: TRBJ2-1
v_gene: TRBV10-3

CDR3nt: TGTGCCAGCAGCTTATCACCAGCCGCGGGAGGGGGATACGAGCAGTACTTC
CDR3aa: CASSLSPAAGGGYEQYF
abundance: NA
d_gene: TRBD2
j_gene: TRBJ2-7
v_gene: TRBV7-2

CDR3nt: TGTGCCAGCAGCAGTGCCGGGAGGCGGTGGGAGACCCAGTACTTC
CDR3aa: CASSSAGRRWETQYF
abundance: NA
d_gene: TRBD2
j_gene: TRBJ2-5
v_gene: TRBV6-5

CDR3nt: TGTGCCAGTAGTATCCGACAGGCTGGAAACACCATATATTTT
CDR3aa: CASSIRQAGNTIYF
abundance: NA
d_gene: NA
j_gene: TRBJ1-3
v_gene: TRBV19

CDR3nt: TGTGCCAGCAGTTCCAGGACAGATCTAAGGGGCTACACCTTC
CDR3aa: CASSSRTDLRGYTF
abundance: once
d_gene: NA
j_gene: TRBJ1-2
v_gene: TRBV28